The T cell receptor (beta chain) described here comes from a study of shared clonotypes between healthy human individuals. CD45RO negativity and positive selection for CCR7 defined naive CD8 cells, a population that excluded terminally differentiated effector memory CD45RA+ cells. This CDR3 region has 14 residues. With 6 bases removed from V and 6 bases from J, the gap between germline ends came to 19 bases. Generated by immunoSEQ multiplex PCR, the TCRdb table keeps only in-frame clones and is missing some. The sample has hundreds of thousands of clones; nearly 98% are singletons. The source is a man aged 25-45 years in good health. The sequenced material came from naive CD8+ T cells sorted from blood. The chain couples TRBV5-3 to TRBJ2-7, with D perhaps given as TRBD1 or TRBD2 (5 bases each). TRBV5-3 is an open reading frame, and its role is uncertain. The CDR3 nucleotides read TGTGCCAGAAAAACAGGACTTAGCTTTAGCGAGCAGTACTTC. This translates into CARKTGLSFSEQYF.